This T cell receptor beta chain was identified in a study of ipilimumab plus nivolumab after autologous stem cell transplantation (dated by TCRdb to the early 2020s). The study in broad terms: The median number of doses received by trial patients was four or five for ipilimumab and roughly eight for nivolumab. The intent-to-treat population of the trial consisted of fewer than 45 patients. Included in the myeloma cohort were high-risk transplant-naive patients as well as patients relapsing within 3 years of a first autologous transplant. Patients with high-risk diffuse large B cell lymphoma, mature T cell lymphoma, or multiple myeloma undergoing autologous transplant were enrolled in the trial.

The research as a whole found: The authors concluded that combined checkpoint inhibition appeared tolerable when used as consolidation after transplant. The authors stated that profiles of the T cell receptor repertoire, regulatory T cell phenotype and gut microbiota provided a biologic rationale for studying this approach further.

Libraries were prepared through the immunoSEQ multiplex PCR assay. The source is immuneACCESS, and TCRdb retained only in-frame sequences with V and J called. Part of the clones is not carried over; for the studies checked, unresolved V genes explain less than half of this, and the remainder is unexplained. This sample gives about 40,000 clones in total; about 92% of them show up just once. The leading ten clones occupy over 0.85% of the sample. Checkpoint therapy began 14 to 28 days after autologous transplant, with ipilimumab given at 1 mg/kg intravenously on day 1 of selected weeks. Patients received nivolumab at 3 mg/kg intravenously on day 1 of weeks 1, 4, 7, 10, and every two weeks through week 26. This Phase Ib clinical trial tested ipilimumab plus nivolumab, a combined checkpoint inhibition, as consolidation after autologous stem cell transplantation. Relative to germline, V is 3 bases shorter and J is 4 bases shorter, with 9 bases between their ends. The CDR3 starts with the cysteine, ends with the phenylalanine, and has 13 residues. Solely the CDR3 DNA is kept, with 39 bases framed from the first base. The germline V gene (reference sequence) specifies MNHNY as CDR1 and SVGAGI as CDR2.

This clone has just one count. Its antigen remains undetermined. It has no much larger one-base neighbor in the sample; base qualities were not kept. This chain joins TRBV6-6 to TRBJ1-1, with the D gene not clear enough to name. This clonotype originated in a male donor with multiple myeloma. Source: PBMCs, taken in a trial of ipilimumab plus nivolumab as post-transplant consolidation. Here is the DNA: TGTGCCAGCAGTTATCGGCAGAGCACTGAAGCTTTCTTT. Its protein product is CASSYRQSTEAFF.